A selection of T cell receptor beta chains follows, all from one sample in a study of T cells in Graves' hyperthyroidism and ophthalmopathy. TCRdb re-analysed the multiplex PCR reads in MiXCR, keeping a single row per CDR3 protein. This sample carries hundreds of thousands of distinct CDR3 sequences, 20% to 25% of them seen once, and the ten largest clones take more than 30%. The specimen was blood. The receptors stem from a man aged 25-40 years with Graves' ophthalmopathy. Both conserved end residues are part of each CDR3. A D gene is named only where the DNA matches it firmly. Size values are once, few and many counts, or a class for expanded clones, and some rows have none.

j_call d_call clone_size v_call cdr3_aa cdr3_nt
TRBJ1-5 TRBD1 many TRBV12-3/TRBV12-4 CASSFDRTGRNQPQHF TGTGCCAGCAGTTTTGACCGGACAGGCCGAAATCAGCCCCAGCATTTT
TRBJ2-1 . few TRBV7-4 CASSPGGRGIAYNEQFF TGTGCCAGCAGCCCAGGGGGGCGGGGTATCGCCTACAATGAGCAGTTCTTC
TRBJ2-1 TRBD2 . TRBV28 CASSLAGGPGDEQFF TGTGCCAGCAGTTTGGCGGGAGGGCCTGGGGATGAGCAGTTCTTC
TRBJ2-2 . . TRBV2 CASDYTNTGELFF TGTGCCAGTGACTACACGAACACCGGGGAGCTGTTTTTT
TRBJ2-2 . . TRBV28 CASSPHSGTTGELFF TGTGCCAGCAGTCCGCACTCCGGGACAACCGGGGAGCTGTTTTTT
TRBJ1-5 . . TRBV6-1 CASSSGQNNQPQHF TGTGCCAGCAGCTCCGGACAGAACAATCAGCCCCAGCATTTT
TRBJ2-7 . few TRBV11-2 CASSPGRGRPYEQYF TGTGCCAGCAGTCCCGGCAGGGGTCGACCCTACGAGCAGTACTTC
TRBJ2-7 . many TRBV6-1 CASSFAGKQGEQYF TGTGCCAGCAGTTTCGCCGGGAAACAGGGAGAGCAGTACTTC
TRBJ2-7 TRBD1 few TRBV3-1 CASSLTGVVYEQYF TGTGCCAGCAGCCTTACAGGGGTTGTTTACGAGCAGTACTTC
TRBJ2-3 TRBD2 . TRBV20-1 CSASFSGEGPDTQYF TGCAGTGCTAGTTTTTCGGGGGAGGGCCCCGATACGCAGTATTTT
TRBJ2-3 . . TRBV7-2 CASSISGSWLDTQYF TGTGCCAGCAGCATTTCGGGATCGTGGTTAGATACGCAGTATTTT
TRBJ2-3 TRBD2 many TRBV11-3 CASSLASGTSGRDTQYF TGTGCCAGCAGCTTAGCCTCCGGGACTAGCGGGAGAGATACGCAGTATTTT
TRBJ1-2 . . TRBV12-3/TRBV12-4 CAIAIVGGRGYTF TGTGCCATCGCCATTGTGGGGGGCCGGGGCTACACCTTC
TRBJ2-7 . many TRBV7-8 CASSRWVQNAYEQYF TGTGCCAGCAGCCGGTGGGTGCAAAACGCCTACGAGCAGTACTTC
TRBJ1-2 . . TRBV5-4 CASSLTSGGYTF TGTGCCAGCAGCTTAACCAGTGGAGGCTACACCTTC
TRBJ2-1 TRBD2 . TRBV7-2 CASSLADTSDWYSYNGQFF TGTGCCAGCAGCTTAGCGGATACTAGCGATTGGTACTCCTACAATGGGCAGTTCTTC
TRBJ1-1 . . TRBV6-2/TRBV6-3 CASSGGDGAFF TGTGCCAGCAGTGGGGGAGATGGAGCTTTCTTT
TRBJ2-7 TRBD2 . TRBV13 CASSFPSGGGHEQYF TGTGCCAGCAGCTTCCCTAGCGGGGGGGGCCACGAGCAGTACTTC
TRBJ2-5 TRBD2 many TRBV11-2 CASSMRLAGEETQYF TGTGCCAGCAGCATGAGACTAGCGGGAGAAGAGACCCAGTACTTC
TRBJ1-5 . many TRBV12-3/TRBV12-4 CASSLVIWESNQPQHF TGTGCCAGCAGTTTAGTAATCTGGGAGAGCAATCAGCCCCAGCATTTT
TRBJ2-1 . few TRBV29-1 CSVEGQLGLGEQFF TGCAGCGTTGAAGGACAACTAGGCCTAGGTGAGCAGTTCTTC
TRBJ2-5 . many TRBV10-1 CASSEGLQETQYF TGCGCCAGCAGTGAAGGACTGCAAGAGACCCAGTACTTC
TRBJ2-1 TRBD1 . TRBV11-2 CASSSGQGGLQFF TGTGCCAGCAGCTCGGGACAGGGGGGCCTGCAGTTCTTC
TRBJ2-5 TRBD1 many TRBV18 CASSPWGQGATQETQYF TGTGCCAGCTCACCATGGGGCCAGGGGGCAACTCAAGAGACCCAGTACTTC
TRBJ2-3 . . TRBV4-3 CASSQEVGADTQYF TGCGCCAGCAGCCAAGAAGTAGGGGCAGATACGCAGTATTTT
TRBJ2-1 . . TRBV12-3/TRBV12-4 CASTQGNYNEQFF TGTGCCAGCACGCAGGGCAACTACAATGAGCAGTTCTTC
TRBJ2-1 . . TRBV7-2 CASSLVGRVSSYNEQFF TGTGCCAGCAGCTTAGTGGGGCGGGTTAGCTCCTACAATGAGCAGTTCTTC
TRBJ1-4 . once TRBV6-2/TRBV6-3 CVSSYAHNPKKLFF TGTGTCAGCAGTTATGCCCATAACCCTAAAAAACTGTTTTTT
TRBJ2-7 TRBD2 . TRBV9 CASSVDTSGSYEQYF TGTGCCAGCAGCGTAGATACTAGCGGGAGCTACGAGCAGTACTTC
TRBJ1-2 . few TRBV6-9 CASSYCVSQPQGGYGYTF TGTGCCAGCAGTTATTGCGTCTCTCAACCCCAGGGTGGCTATGGCTACACCTTC
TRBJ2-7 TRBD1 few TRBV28 CASSLLSRAGGSYEQYF TGTGCCAGCAGTTTATTAAGTCGGGCAGGGGGATCGTACGAGCAGTACTTC
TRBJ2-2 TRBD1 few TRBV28 CASSVGQGDTGEPFF TGTGCCAGCAGTGTGGGACAGGGCGACACCGGGGAGCCGTTTTTT